These 18 T cell receptor beta chains were all obtained from the same sample, sequenced in a study of CD8 T cells in Susac syndrome. When the RNA was reverse transcribed, random hexamers were used with an input of about 0.5 to 1 ug. TCRdb itself ran the immunoSEQ multiplex PCR reads through MiXCR, one entry per CDR3 protein. Of around 170,000 distinct CDR3 sequences listed, 85% to 95% are singletons. Material for sequencing was CD8+ T cells from PBMCs. Source of these receptors: a human donor with multiple sclerosis.

The CDR3 DNA is TGTGCCAGCAGCCGGCGTGTTAGCTCCTACAATGAGCAGTTCTTC. This translates into CASSRRVSSYNEQFF. V usage is TRBV9 and J usage is TRBJ2-1; D not resolved. V was clipped by 4 bases and J by 0 bases, with 11 bases between them. The germline V gene has CDR1 SGDLS and CDR2 YYNGEE. The CDR3 is 15 residues long.

The chain joins TRBV11-2 to TRBJ2-1, with D possibly TRBD2 on 5 matching bases. V dropped 3 bases and J dropped 1 base, with 7 bases sitting between them. Looked up from germline, CDR1 is SGHAT and CDR2 is FQNNGV. CDR3 size: 14 residues. The CDR3, as DNA: TGTGCCAGCAGCTTTGCGGGTTCCTACAATGAGCAGTTCTTC. It translates to CASSFAGSYNEQFF.

The chain has TRBV9 and TRBJ2-7; D is possibly TRBD2 (6 bases). The CDR3 consists of 13 residues. V dropped 5 bases and J dropped 7 bases, with 16 bases sitting between them. Germline CDR1 is SGDLS and CDR2 is YYNGEE. The CDR3 region is CASSARDFGEQYF. In DNA, the CDR3 is TGTGCCAGCAGTGCTCGGGACTTTGGAGAGCAGTACTTC. Drawing the rest from reference TRBV9 and TRBJ2-7, the complete variable domain is DSGVTQTPKHLITATGQRVTLRCSPRSGDLSVYWYQQSLDQGLQFLIQYYNGEERAKGNILERFSAQQFPDLHSELNLSSLELGDSALYFCASSARDFGEQYFGPGTRLTVT.

DNA for the CDR3: TGTGCAAGTCGCCCGAAAGGACTAGCGGGGGGCCCCGATACGCAGTATTTT. Residues: CASRPKGLAGGPDTQYF. This chain joins TRBV12-2 and TRBJ2-3; the listed D gene, TRBD2, was not tested against the DNA. TRBV12-2 is classified as a pseudogene. The CDR3 covers 17 residues.

V gene TRBV7-8 combines with J gene TRBJ2-3; D uncertain. The CDR3 runs to 16 residues. The V gene's germline CDR1 is SGHVS and CDR2 FQNEAQ. With 1 base removed from V and 2 bases from J, the gap between germline ends came to 13 bases. This CDR3 reads CASSLDHLQSTDTQYF. For the CDR3, the DNA is TGTGCCAGCAGCTTAGACCACCTACAGTCCACAGATACGCAGTATTTT.

The chain carries TRBV20-1 and TRBJ2-7, with D unresolved. The CDR3 loop spans 15 amino acids. Trimming took 1 base from V and 2 from J, leaving 15 bases between them. In germline, CDR1 is DFQATT, CDR2 SNEGSKA (reference sequence). Here the CDR3 reads CSARGRTWSAYEQYF. CDR3 sequence (DNA): TGCAGTGCTAGAGGCAGGACCTGGTCGGCCTACGAGCAGTACTTC.

V and J are TRBV2 and TRBJ2-5; D tentatively fits TRBD1 or TRBD2 (7 bases each). The germline gives CDR1 SNHLY, CDR2 FYNNEI. The V end was cut by 7 bases, the J end by 0 bases, with 18 bases between. The CDR3 has 16 residues. This CDR3 is CASTWEGAGNQETQYF. The CDR3 bases are TGTGCCAGCACCTGGGAGGGGGCAGGCAACCAAGAGACCCAGTACTTC. Variable domain in full (rest from reference TRBV2 and TRBJ2-5): EPEVTQTPSHQVTQMGQEVILRCVPISNHLYFYWYRQILGQKVEFLVSFYNNEISEKSEIFDDQFSVERPDGSNFTLKIRSTKLEDSAMYFCASTWEGAGNQETQYFGPGTRLLVL.

The chain links TRBV9 to TRBJ2-2; 7 bases map to TRBD1. J lost 6 bases, V lost 3 bases, and 2 bases had no gene match. The CDR3 is made up of 13 amino acids. The germline CDR1 and CDR2 sequences are SGDLS and YYNGEE. The CDR3 protein is CASSDQGAGELFF. The DNA of the CDR3 is TGTGCCAGCAGCGACCAGGGGGCCGGGGAGCTGTTTTTT.

The chain links TRBV7-9 to TRBJ2-1, with TRBD2 matching over 8 bases. Unmatched junction bases numbered 5, after V lost 4 bases and J lost 3 bases. The germline V gene encodes CDR1 SEHNR and CDR2 FQNEAQ (reference sequence). The CDR3 covers 15 residues. CDR3 sequence: CASSSLADFYNEQFF. The CDR3 DNA is TGTGCCAGCAGCTCACTAGCGGACTTCTACAATGAGCAGTTCTTC.

The chain couples TRBV5-8 to TRBJ2-2; D is ambiguous. The CDR3 spans 15 residues. Looked up from germline, CDR1 is SGHTS and CDR2 is YDEGEE. V shed 0 bases and J shed 8 bases, with 14 bases lying between them. The CDR3 sequence: CASSLAPMFVGELFF. CDR3 DNA sequence: TGTGCCAGCAGCTTGGCCCCAATGTTCGTGGGGGAGCTGTTTTTT.

The genes are TRBV6-5 and TRBJ1-1; D remains ambiguous. Per germline, CDR1 MNHEY and CDR2 SVGAGI. V was trimmed by 6 bases and J by 0 bases, leaving 11 bases between them. The CDR3 spans 14 residues. The CDR3 spells CASSTGRLNTEAFF. In DNA form, the CDR3 reads TGTGCCAGCAGCACCGGACGCTTGAACACTGAAGCTTTCTTT.

In its sample, this clonotype was seen a few times. This chain connects TRBV24-1 to TRBJ2-3; D uncertain. The CDR3 runs 12 residues. The V end was cut by 1 base, the J end by 2 bases, with 0 bases between. Germline V gives CDR1 KGHDR, CDR2 SFDVKD. CDR3 sequence (DNA): TGTGCCACCAGTGATTTCACAGATACGCAGTATTTT. Protein product: CATSDFTDTQYF.

The chain has TRBV28 and TRBJ2-3; 7 bases line up with TRBD1. The length of the CDR3 is 14 residues. CDR1 and CDR2 (germline): MDHEN, SYDVKM. V lost 5 bases and J lost 2; bases outside the gene matches: 4. The DNA for the CDR3 is TGTGCCAGCAGTCCCGGACAGGACACAGATACGCAGTATTTT. It is translated as CASSPGQDTDTQYF.

The chain combines TRBV12-3 or TRBV12-4 with TRBJ2-5; D unclear. The CDR3 totals 12 residues. V gave up 5 bases and J gave up 5 bases, with 9 bases separating them. CDR3 in DNA: TGTGCCAGCAGTAGGAAGGGCGAGACCCAGTACTTC. Translated, it gives CASSRKGETQYF.

The chain employs TRBV3-1 and TRBJ2-1; D gene uncertain. V was shortened by 3 bases and J by 1 base, with 13 bases between the two germline ends. This CDR3 comprises 16 residues. Germline V CDR1 and CDR2: LGHDT, YNNKEL (reference sequence). DNA for the CDR3: TGTGCCAGCAGCCACCTTTTCAACGGATCCTACAATGAGCAGTTCTTC. Encoded protein: CASSHLFNGSYNEQFF.

The J gene is TRBJ2-2, the V gene TRBV7-9; weak D call: TRBD1 (5 bases). The CDR3 runs 15 residues. Germline V gene sequence: CDR1 SEHNR, CDR2 FQNEAQ (reference sequence). Between the trimmed V and J ends, which lost 7 bases and 4 bases, there was a span of 16 bases. CDR3: CASISGSLGTGELFF. Here the CDR3 DNA reads TGTGCCAGCATCTCAGGGTCGTTGGGCACCGGGGAGCTGTTTTTT.

V is TRBV20-1 and J is TRBJ2-1; D gene unclear. Germline values: CDR1 DFQATT, CDR2 SNEGSKA (reference sequence). Deletions cut 6 bases from V and 4 bases from J, with 13 bases between. The length of the CDR3 is 13 residues. Here the CDR3 reads CSAPNSEYNEQFF. The CDR3 DNA is TGCAGTGCACCCAACTCCGAATACAATGAGCAGTTCTTC.

This clonotype occurred once. The J gene is TRBJ2-7, the V gene TRBV15; 12 nucleotides agree with TRBD1. Germline V gives CDR1 LNHNV, CDR2 YYDKDF (reference sequence). V trimming: 0 bases; J trimming: 3 bases; junction bases outside the gene matches: 6. The CDR3 sequence is 17 residues long. CDR3 loop: CATSREIGTGGFYEQYF. The CDR3 DNA follows: TGTGCCACCAGCAGAGAAATCGGGACAGGGGGCTTCTACGAGCAGTACTTC.